This T cell receptor beta chain was obtained from a study of radiation and T cells in renal cell carcinoma. Across the study: Nephrectomy followed 15 Gy stereotactic body radiation by 4 weeks.

TCRdb's table, derived via immunoSEQ multiplex PCR, lists solely in-frame clones and lacks some. The sample has approximately 140,000 clones; approximately 90% are singletons. Study-wide results and caveats: Top tumor clonotypes rose in blood 2 weeks post-radiation, then contracted. Pretreatment tumor biopsies were lacking, so baseline clonotypes are unknown.

Time point of the sample: baseline pretreatment blood. Treatment reported: 15 Gy SBRT to primary tumor, nephrectomy 4 weeks later. CDR1 is SGDLS, CDR2 YYNGEE, per germline. With V trimmed by 3 bases and J by 4 bases, 3 bases remained unmatched. There are 14 residues in the CDR3. Details on this clone: Its antigen remains unknown.

Sequences were derived from blood, sampled from a patient whose treatment included radiotherapy and nephrectomy. This chain uses TRBV9 with TRBJ2-3; 9 nucleotides match TRBD1. This sequence was found in a woman in her 70s with renal cell carcinoma. The CDR3 is CASSAGTGPDTQYF. In DNA, the CDR3 is TGTGCCAGCAGCGCCGGGACAGGGCCAGATACGCAGTATTTT.